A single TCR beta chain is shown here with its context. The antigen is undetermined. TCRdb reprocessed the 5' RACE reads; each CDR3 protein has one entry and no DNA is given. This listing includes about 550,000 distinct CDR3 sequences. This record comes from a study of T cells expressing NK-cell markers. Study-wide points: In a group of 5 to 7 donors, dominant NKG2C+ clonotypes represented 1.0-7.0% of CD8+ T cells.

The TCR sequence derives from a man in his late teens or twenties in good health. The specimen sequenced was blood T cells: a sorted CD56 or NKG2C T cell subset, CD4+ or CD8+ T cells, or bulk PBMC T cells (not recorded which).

CDR3 region: CASSYVAPYQETQYF. This sequence joins TRBV6-5 and TRBJ2-5; with no DNA, the TCRdb D assignment of TRBD1 cannot be verified. CDR3 length equals 15 residues. Germline CDR1 MNHEY, CDR2 SVGAGI.